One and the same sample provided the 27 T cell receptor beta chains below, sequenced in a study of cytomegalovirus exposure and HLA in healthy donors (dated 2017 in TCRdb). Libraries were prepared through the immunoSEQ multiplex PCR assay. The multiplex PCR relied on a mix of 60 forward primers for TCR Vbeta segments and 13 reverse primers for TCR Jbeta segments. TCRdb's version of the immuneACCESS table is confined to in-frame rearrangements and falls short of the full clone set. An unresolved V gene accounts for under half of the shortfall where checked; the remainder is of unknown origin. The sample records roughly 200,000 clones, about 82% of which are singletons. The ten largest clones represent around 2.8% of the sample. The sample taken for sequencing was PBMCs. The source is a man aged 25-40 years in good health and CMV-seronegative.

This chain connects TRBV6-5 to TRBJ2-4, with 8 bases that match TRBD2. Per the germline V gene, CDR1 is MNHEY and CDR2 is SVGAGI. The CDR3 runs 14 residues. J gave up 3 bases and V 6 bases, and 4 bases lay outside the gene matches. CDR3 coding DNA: TGTGCCAGCAGACGAAGCGGGGGCAAAAACATTCAGTACTTC. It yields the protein CASRRSGGKNIQYF.

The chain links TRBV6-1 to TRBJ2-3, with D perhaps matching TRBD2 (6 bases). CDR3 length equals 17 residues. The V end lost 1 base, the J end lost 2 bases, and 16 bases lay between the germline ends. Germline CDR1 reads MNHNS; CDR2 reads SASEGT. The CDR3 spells CASSEERAGTYTDTQYF. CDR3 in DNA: TGTGCCAGCAGTGAAGAAAGGGCGGGGACCTACACAGATACGCAGTATTTT.

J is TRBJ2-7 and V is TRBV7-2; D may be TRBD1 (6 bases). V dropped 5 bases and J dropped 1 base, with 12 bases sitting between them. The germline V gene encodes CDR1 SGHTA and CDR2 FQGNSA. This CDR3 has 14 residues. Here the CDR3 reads CASSATQGSYEQYF. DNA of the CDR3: TGTGCCAGCAGCGCTACCCAGGGGTCCTACGAGCAGTACTTC.

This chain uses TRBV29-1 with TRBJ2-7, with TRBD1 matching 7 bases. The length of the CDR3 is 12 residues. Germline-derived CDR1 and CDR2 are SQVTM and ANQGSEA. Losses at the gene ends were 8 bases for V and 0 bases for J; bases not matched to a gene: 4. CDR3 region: CSLRDSSYEQYF. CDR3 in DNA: TGCAGCCTCCGGGACAGCTCCTACGAGCAGTACTTC.

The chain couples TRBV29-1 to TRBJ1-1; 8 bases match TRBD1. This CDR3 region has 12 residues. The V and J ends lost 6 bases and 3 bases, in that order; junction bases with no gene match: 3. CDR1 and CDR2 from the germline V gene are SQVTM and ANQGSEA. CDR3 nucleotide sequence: TGCAGCGTATACAGGGGGGACACTGAAGCTTTCTTT. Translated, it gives CSVYRGDTEAFF.

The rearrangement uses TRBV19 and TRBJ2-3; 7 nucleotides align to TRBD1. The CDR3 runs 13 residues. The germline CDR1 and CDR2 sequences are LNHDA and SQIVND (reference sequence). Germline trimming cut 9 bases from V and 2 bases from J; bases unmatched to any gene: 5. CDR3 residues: CASWDRDTDTQYF. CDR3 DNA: TGTGCCAGCTGGGACAGAGACACAGATACGCAGTATTTT.

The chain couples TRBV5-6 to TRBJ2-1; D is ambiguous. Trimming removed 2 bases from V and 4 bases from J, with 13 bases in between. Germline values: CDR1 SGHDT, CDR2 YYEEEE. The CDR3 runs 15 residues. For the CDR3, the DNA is TGTGCCAGCAGCTTAATCGGTAGAGTTTACAATGAGCAGTTCTTC. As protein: CASSLIGRVYNEQFF.

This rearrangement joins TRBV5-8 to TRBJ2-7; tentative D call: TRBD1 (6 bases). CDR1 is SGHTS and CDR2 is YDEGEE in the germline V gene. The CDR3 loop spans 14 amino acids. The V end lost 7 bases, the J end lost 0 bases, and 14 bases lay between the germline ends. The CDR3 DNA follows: TGTGCCAGCCGGACAGACCAGAGCTCCTACGAGCAGTACTTC. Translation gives CASRTDQSSYEQYF.

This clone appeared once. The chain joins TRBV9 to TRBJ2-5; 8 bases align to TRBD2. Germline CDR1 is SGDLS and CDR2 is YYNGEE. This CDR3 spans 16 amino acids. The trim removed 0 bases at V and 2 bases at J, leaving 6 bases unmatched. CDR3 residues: CASSVVPGGNQETQYF. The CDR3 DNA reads TGTGCCAGCAGCGTAGTCCCGGGGGGGAATCAAGAGACCCAGTACTTC.

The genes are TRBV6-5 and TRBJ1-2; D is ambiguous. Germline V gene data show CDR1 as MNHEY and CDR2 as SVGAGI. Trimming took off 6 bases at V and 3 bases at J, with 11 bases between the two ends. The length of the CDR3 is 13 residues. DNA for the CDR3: TGTGCCAGCAGGCAGGAAGGCTACTATGGCTACACCTTC. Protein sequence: CASRQEGYYGYTF.

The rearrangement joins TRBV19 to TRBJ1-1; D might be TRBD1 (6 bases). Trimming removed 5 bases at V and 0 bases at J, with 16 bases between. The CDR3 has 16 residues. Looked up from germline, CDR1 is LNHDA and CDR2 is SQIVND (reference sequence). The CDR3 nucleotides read TGTGCCAGTAGTCAGGGGTTGGGGCAGATGAACACTGAAGCTTTCTTT. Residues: CASSQGLGQMNTEAFF.

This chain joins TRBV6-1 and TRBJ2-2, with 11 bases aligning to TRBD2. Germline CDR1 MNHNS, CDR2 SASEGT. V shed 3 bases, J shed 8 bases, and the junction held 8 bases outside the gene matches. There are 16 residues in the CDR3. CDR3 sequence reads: CASSEGSGGAKGELFF. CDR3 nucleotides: TGTGCCAGCAGTGAGGGTAGCGGGGGGGCCAAAGGGGAGCTGTTTTTT.

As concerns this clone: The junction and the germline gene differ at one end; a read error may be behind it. The CDR3 loop reads CASSPTGGLRPYTF. In DNA form, the CDR3 reads TGTGCCAGCAGCCCTACCGGGGGGCTACGACCCTACACCTTT. The J gene is TRBJ1-2, the V gene TRBV7-3; weak D call: TRBD1 (6 bases). Germline V gene data show CDR1 as SGHTA and CDR2 as FQGTGA. CDR3 length equals 14 residues.

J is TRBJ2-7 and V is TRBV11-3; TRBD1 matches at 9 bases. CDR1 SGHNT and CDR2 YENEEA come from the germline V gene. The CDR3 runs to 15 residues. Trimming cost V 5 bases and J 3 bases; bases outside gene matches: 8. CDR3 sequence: CASSQGQGMSYEQYF. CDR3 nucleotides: TGTGCCAGCAGCCAAGGACAGGGGATGAGCTACGAGCAGTACTTC.

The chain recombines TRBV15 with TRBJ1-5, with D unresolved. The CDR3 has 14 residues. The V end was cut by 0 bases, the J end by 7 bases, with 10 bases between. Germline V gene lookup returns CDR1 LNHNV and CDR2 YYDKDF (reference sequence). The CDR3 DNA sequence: TGTGCCACCAGCAGAGAGAGAGGGTGGCAGCCCCAGCATTTT. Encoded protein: CATSRERGWQPQHF.

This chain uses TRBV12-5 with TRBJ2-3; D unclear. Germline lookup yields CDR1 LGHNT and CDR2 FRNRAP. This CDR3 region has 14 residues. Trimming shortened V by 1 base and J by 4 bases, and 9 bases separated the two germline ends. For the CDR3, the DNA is TGTGCTAGTGGTTTGGACAAGATCGCAGATACGCAGTATTTT. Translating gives CASGLDKIADTQYF.

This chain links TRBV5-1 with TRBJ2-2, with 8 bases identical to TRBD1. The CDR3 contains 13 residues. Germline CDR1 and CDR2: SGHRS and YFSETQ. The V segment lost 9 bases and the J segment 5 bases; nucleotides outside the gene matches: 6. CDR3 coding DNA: TGCGCCATGAGGGACAGGACGACCGGGGAGCTGTTTTTT. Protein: CAMRDRTTGELFF.

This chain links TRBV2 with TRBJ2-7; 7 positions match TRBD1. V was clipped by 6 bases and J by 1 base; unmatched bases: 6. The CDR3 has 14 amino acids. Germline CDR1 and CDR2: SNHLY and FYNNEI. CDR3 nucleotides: TGTGCCAGCAGAACAGGACAGGCATCCTACGAGCAGTACTTC. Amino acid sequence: CASRTGQASYEQYF.

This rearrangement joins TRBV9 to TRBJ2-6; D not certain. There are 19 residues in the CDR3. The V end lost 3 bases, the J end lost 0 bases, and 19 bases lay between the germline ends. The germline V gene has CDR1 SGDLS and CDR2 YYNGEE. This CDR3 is CASSGGIGQRSSGANVLTF. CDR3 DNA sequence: TGTGCCAGCAGCGGAGGCATTGGTCAACGGAGCTCTGGGGCCAACGTCCTGACTTTC.

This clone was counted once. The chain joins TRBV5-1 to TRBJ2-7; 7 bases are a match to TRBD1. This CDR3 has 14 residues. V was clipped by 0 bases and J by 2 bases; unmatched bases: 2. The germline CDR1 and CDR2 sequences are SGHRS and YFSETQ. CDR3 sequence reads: CASSLGDSTYEQYF. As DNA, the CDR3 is TGCGCCAGCAGCTTGGGGGACAGCACCTACGAGCAGTACTTC.

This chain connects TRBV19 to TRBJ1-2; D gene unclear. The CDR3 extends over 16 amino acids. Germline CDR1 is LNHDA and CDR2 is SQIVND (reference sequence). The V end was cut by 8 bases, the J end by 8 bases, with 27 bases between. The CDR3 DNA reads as TGTGCCAGTCGGTCCCTAAAGCAGCTCTTAGCGGACGGCTACACCTTC. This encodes CASRSLKQLLADGYTF.

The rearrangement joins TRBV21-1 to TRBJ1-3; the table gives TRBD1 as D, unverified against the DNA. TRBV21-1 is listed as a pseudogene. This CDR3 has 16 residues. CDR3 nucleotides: TGTGCCAGCAGCAAAGCCGACCGGGACACTGGAAACACCATATATTTT. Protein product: CASSKADRDTGNTIYF.

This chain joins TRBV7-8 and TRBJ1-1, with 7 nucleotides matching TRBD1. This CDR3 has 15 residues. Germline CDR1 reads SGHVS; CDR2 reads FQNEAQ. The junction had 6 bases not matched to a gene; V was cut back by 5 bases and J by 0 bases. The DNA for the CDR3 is TGTGCCAGCAGCCCCCGACAGGGTATGAACACTGAAGCTTTCTTT. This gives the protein CASSPRQGMNTEAFF.

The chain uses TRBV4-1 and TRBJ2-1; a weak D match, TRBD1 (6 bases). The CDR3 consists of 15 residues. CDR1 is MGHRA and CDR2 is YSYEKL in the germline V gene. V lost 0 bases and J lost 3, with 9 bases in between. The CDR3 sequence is CASSQDPGDYNEQFF. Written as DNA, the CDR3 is TGCGCCAGCAGCCAAGACCCAGGGGACTACAATGAGCAGTTCTTC.

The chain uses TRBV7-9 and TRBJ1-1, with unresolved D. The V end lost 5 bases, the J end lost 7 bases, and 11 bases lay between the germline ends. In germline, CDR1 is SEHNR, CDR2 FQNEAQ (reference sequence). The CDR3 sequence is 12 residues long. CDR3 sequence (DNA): TGTGCCAGCAGCAAAGAGGGAGTTGAAGCTTTCTTT. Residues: CASSKEGVEAFF.

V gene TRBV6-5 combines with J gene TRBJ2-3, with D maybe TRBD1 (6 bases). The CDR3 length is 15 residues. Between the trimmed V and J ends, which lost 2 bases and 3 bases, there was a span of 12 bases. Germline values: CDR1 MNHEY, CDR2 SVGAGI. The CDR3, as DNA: TGTGCCAGCAGTTACCTTGGGACAAAGACAGATACGCAGTATTTT. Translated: CASSYLGTKTDTQYF.

CDR3 region: CASGLVQGQGRMNTEAFF. The DNA of the CDR3 is TGTGCTAGTGGTTTGGTACAGGGGCAGGGGCGAATGAACACTGAAGCTTTCTTT. The chain recombines TRBV12-5 with TRBJ1-1; 7 bases are shared with TRBD1. The CDR3 contains 18 residues. J lost 0 bases, V lost 0 bases, and 10 bases had no gene match. Germline V gives CDR1 LGHNT, CDR2 FRNRAP.